Listed below are T cell receptor beta chains from one sample, sequenced in a study of blood T cell repertoires in COVID-19. Assay used: immunoSEQ multiplex PCR; TCRdb lists only in-frame clones, some missing. The sample has 270,000 or so clones; around 82% are singletons. The material sequenced was peripheral blood. These receptors all come from a woman younger than 30 with acute or convalescent COVID-19. Both conserved end residues are part of each CDR3. Fields, in order: V gene, clone size, D gene, J gene, CDR3 protein, CDR3 DNA. D genes are given only for firm matches. Clone size appears in some rows only: once, few, many, or a class for an expanded clone.

V gene: TRBV18
clone size: NA
D gene: TRBD2
J gene: TRBJ2-3
CDR3 protein: CASSPVRGVADTQYF
CDR3 DNA: TGTGCCAGCTCACCAGTGCGGGGGGTCGCAGATACGCAGTATTTT

V gene: TRBV7-2
clone size: NA
D gene: TRBD2
J gene: TRBJ2-1
CDR3 protein: CASSRGRTSFEQFF
CDR3 DNA: TGTGCCAGCAGCCGTGGCAGGACTAGCTTTGAGCAGTTCTTC

V gene: TRBV2
clone size: few
D gene: NA
J gene: TRBJ2-7
CDR3 protein: CASSDPTGMGSYEQYF
CDR3 DNA: TGTGCCAGCAGCGACCCGACAGGTATGGGTAGCTACGAGCAGTACTTC

V gene: TRBV7-2
clone size: NA
D gene: TRBD2
J gene: TRBJ2-3
CDR3 protein: CASSYSGDSTDTQYF
CDR3 DNA: TGTGCCAGCAGCTATAGCGGGGATAGCACAGATACGCAGTATTTT

V gene: TRBV11-2
clone size: NA
D gene: NA
J gene: TRBJ1-2
CDR3 protein: CASRGWGGEGYTF
CDR3 DNA: TGTGCCAGCAGAGGCTGGGGGGGGGAAGGCTACACCTTC

V gene: TRBV7-8
clone size: NA
D gene: TRBD2
J gene: TRBJ2-1
CDR3 protein: CASKLRVAGLAGVGGYNEQFF
CDR3 DNA: TGTGCCAGTAAGCTTAGAGTGGCGGGACTAGCGGGAGTTGGCGGATACAATGAGCAGTTCTTC

V gene: TRBV4-3
clone size: NA
D gene: NA
J gene: TRBJ1-3
CDR3 protein: CASSQGGGPRSGNTIYF
CDR3 DNA: TGCGCCAGCAGCCAAGGAGGCGGGCCCCGCTCTGGAAACACCATATATTTT

V gene: TRBV2
clone size: NA
D gene: NA
J gene: TRBJ2-1
CDR3 protein: CASGGIGSGNEQFF
CDR3 DNA: TGTGCCAGCGGGGGGATTGGGAGTGGGAATGAGCAGTTCTTC

V gene: TRBV7-2
clone size: NA
D gene: NA
J gene: TRBJ1-5
CDR3 protein: CASSFDRNQPQHF
CDR3 DNA: TGTGCCAGCAGCTTTGACAGAAATCAGCCCCAGCATTTT

V gene: TRBV28
clone size: once
D gene: NA
J gene: TRBJ1-4
CDR3 protein: CASSFQGFGEKLFF
CDR3 DNA: TGTGCCAGCAGTTTTCAGGGGTTCGGTGAAAAACTGTTTTTT

V gene: TRBV11-2
clone size: few
D gene: TRBD1
J gene: TRBJ1-4
CDR3 protein: CASSLGPLTGDEKLFF
CDR3 DNA: TGTGCCAGCAGCTTAGGGCCCCTGACAGGGGATGAAAAACTGTTTTTT

V gene: TRBV19
clone size: many
D gene: TRBD1
J gene: TRBJ1-1
CDR3 protein: CASRSPGGYTEAFF
CDR3 DNA: TGTGCCAGTAGGTCTCCAGGGGGCTACACTGAAGCTTTCTTT

V gene: TRBV24-1
clone size: NA
D gene: NA
J gene: TRBJ2-5
CDR3 protein: CATSDLERAGETQYF
CDR3 DNA: TGTGCCACCAGTGATTTGGAGCGGGCCGGGGAGACCCAGTACTTC

V gene: TRBV18
clone size: NA
D gene: TRBD2
J gene: TRBJ2-4
CDR3 protein: CASSATSGSRGAKNIQYF
CDR3 DNA: TGTGCCAGCTCCGCCACTAGCGGGAGTAGGGGAGCCAAAAACATTCAGTACTTC

V gene: TRBV29-1
clone size: NA
D gene: TRBD2
J gene: TRBJ2-1
CDR3 protein: CSVTTLSSGPNNEQFF
CDR3 DNA: TGCAGCGTTACGACGCTCTCTAGCGGGCCTAACAATGAGCAGTTCTTC

V gene: TRBV4-3
clone size: few
D gene: NA
J gene: TRBJ1-6
CDR3 protein: CASSQDGQGPNSPLHF
CDR3 DNA: TGCGCCAGCAGCCAAGATGGGCAGGGGCCTAATTCACCCCTCCACTTT

V gene: TRBV30
clone size: NA
D gene: TRBD2
J gene: TRBJ2-2
CDR3 protein: CAWRRLAGDAGELFF
CDR3 DNA: TGTGCCTGGAGGCGACTAGCGGGAGATGCCGGGGAGCTGTTTTTT

V gene: TRBV28
clone size: NA
D gene: TRBD1
J gene: TRBJ2-1
CDR3 protein: CASSHDRGGLDEQFF
CDR3 DNA: TGTGCCAGCAGTCATGACAGGGGGGGGTTGGATGAGCAGTTCTTC

V gene: TRBV6-5
clone size: NA
D gene: NA
J gene: TRBJ1-5
CDR3 protein: CASSARRDQPQHF
CDR3 DNA: TGTGCCAGCAGCGCCAGGAGGGATCAGCCCCAGCATTTT

V gene: TRBV30
clone size: NA
D gene: NA
J gene: TRBJ2-2
CDR3 protein: CAWSVQGSGELFF
CDR3 DNA: TGTGCCTGGAGTGTACAGGGTTCCGGGGAGCTGTTTTTT

V gene: TRBV3-1/TRBV3-2
clone size: NA
D gene: TRBD2
J gene: TRBJ2-5
CDR3 protein: CASSFGLEETQYF
CDR3 DNA: TGTGCCAGCAGTTTCGGACTAGAAGAGACCCAGTACTTC

V gene: TRBV27
clone size: NA
D gene: NA
J gene: TRBJ1-5
CDR3 protein: CASSLIGAGQPQHF
CDR3 DNA: TGTGCCAGCAGTTTAATTGGGGCAGGGCAGCCCCAGCATTTT

V gene: TRBV6-2/TRBV6-3
clone size: once
D gene: NA
J gene: TRBJ1-1
CDR3 protein: CASSYRAGLITEAFF
CDR3 DNA: TGTGCCAGCAGTTACCGAGCGGGGTTGATCACTGAAGCTTTCTTT

V gene: TRBV5-5
clone size: NA
D gene: TRBD2
J gene: TRBJ2-7
CDR3 protein: CASSLDSGVRSYEQYF
CDR3 DNA: TGTGCCAGCAGCTTGGACAGCGGGGTCAGATCCTACGAGCAGTACTTC

V gene: TRBV7-9
clone size: NA
D gene: NA
J gene: TRBJ1-6
CDR3 protein: CASSFVSSYNSPLHF
CDR3 DNA: TGTGCCAGCAGCTTCGTGAGCTCCTATAATTCACCCCTCCACTTT

V gene: TRBV27
clone size: NA
D gene: NA
J gene: TRBJ2-1
CDR3 protein: CASSLLFGTTGAAGEPPYNEQFF
CDR3 DNA: TGTGCCAGCAGTTTACTCTTCGGGACTACGGGGGCGGCGGGAGAGCCCCCTTACAATGAGCAGTTCTTC

V gene: TRBV10-2
clone size: once
D gene: TRBD2
J gene: TRBJ2-3
CDR3 protein: CASQGLAGVTDTQYF
CDR3 DNA: TGCGCCAGCCAGGGACTAGCGGGTGTCACAGATACGCAGTATTTT

V gene: TRBV15
clone size: NA
D gene: NA
J gene: TRBJ1-2
CDR3 protein: CATTAGPAGGYTF
CDR3 DNA: TGTGCCACCACCGCGGGACCAGCCGGGGGCTACACCTTC

V gene: TRBV27
clone size: NA
D gene: NA
J gene: TRBJ2-1
CDR3 protein: CASSLDGVFNEQFF
CDR3 DNA: TGTGCCAGCAGTTTGGATGGAGTGTTCAATGAGCAGTTCTTC

V gene: TRBV6-2/TRBV6-3
clone size: NA
D gene: NA
J gene: TRBJ1-5
CDR3 protein: CASSYGGIRGQPQHF
CDR3 DNA: TGTGCCAGCAGTTACGGGGGGATTCGTGGTCAGCCCCAGCATTTT

V gene: TRBV7-2
clone size: NA
D gene: TRBD2
J gene: TRBJ2-5
CDR3 protein: CASSSGRAGETQYF
CDR3 DNA: TGTGCCAGCAGCTCGGGGAGGGCCGGAGAGACCCAGTACTTC